This T cell receptor (beta chain) was sequenced during a study of blood T cell repertoires in COVID-19. At the level of the study: PBMCs, B-cell-depleted T cells, or T cells provided the cDNA or gDNA that made up the material.

The assay was immunoSEQ multiplex PCR, and TCRdb's table has in-frame clones only and misses some. In the table there are 100,000 to 120,000 clones, 88% of which are singletons. Per the germline V gene, CDR1 is SGHTA and CDR2 is FQGNSA. CDR3 size: 14 residues. Trimming pared 5 bases from V and 0 bases from J, leaving 10 bases between. The chain is built from TRBV7-2 and TRBJ2-5; D is possibly TRBD2 (5 bases). The TCR comes from a woman aged 45-65 years with acute or convalescent COVID-19. Sample: peripheral blood. The CDR3 is CASSRGLDQETQYF. CDR3 coding DNA: TGTGCCAGCAGCCGTGGACTGGACCAAGAGACCCAGTACTTC.